The clone carrying this TCR beta chain appeared a few times. This sample is drawn from a study of blood T cell repertoires in COVID-19. Background on the study: Spain, Italy and the United States supplied samples that represented acute and convalescent COVID-19. The cDNA or gDNA used as material had been derived from T cells, B-cell-depleted T cells, or PBMCs.

Source study methods: From reference gene primer amplification, estimates of nucleated cell counts were derived. TCRdb's copy holds only in-frame clones and misses some; the assay was immunoSEQ multiplex PCR. That table supplies the V and J calls and clone size; D and trimming were determined from the DNA. This sample has tens of thousands of clones, with approximately 81% found just once. The trim removed 1 base at V and 2 bases at J, leaving 6 bases unmatched. The CDR3 has 15 residues. From germline, CDR1 is GTSNPN and CDR2 SVGIG (reference sequence). Seattle participants joined during active infection and were tracked over time.

The sequencing input was peripheral blood. V and J are TRBV30 and TRBJ2-5, with 8 positions matching TRBD1. The clonotype originates from a man between 60 and 75 years old with COVID-19, enrolled during active disease. The CDR3: CAWSATQGAQETQYF. CDR3 nucleotides: TGTGCCTGGAGTGCCACTCAGGGGGCTCAAGAGACCCAGTACTTC.